This T cell receptor beta chain was captured in a study of T cell changes during pregnancy in multiple sclerosis. Germline lookup yields CDR1 SGHRS and CDR2 YFSETQ. V was pared by 3 bases and J by 8 bases, with 9 bases of the junction left unmatched. The CDR3 is 15 residues long. Clones were sequenced by immunoSEQ multiplex PCR, and TCRdb holds only the in-frame ones, with some missing. The sample consists of more than 60,000 clones, about nine tenths of them appearing once. The clonotype comes from a female donor with multiple sclerosis, enrolled in a pregnancy study. Sequences were derived from peripheral blood, sampled in the second trimester of pregnancy. V usage is TRBV5-1 and J usage is TRBJ2-1; 9 positions match TRBD1. CDR3 in amino acids: CASSYRGLGRDEQFF. The CDR3 region has the DNA TGCGCCAGCAGCTACAGGGGGCTAGGAAGGGATGAGCAGTTCTTC.